The sequence of this TCR beta chain was determined in a study of shared clonotypes between healthy human individuals. Study in general: Serving as donors were a couple of women and three men, whose ages spanned 18 to 49. Study results and caveats: The study found lower generation probabilities in non-shared clonotypes than in those shared by all four donors.

The V gene end was trimmed by 4 bases and the J gene end by 5 bases; junction bases not matched to a gene: 7. The germline V gene encodes CDR1 ENHRY and CDR2 SYGVKD. This CDR3 has 15 amino acids. About this clone itself: Antigen: not known.

To make CD8 memory, CD45RO+ cells were put together with CCR7-negative CD45RA+ TemRA cells. Per the authors' pipeline: Junction-only immunoSEQ data arrived without quality scores, meaning filtering differed. Assay: immunoSEQ multiplex PCR; the TCRdb copy retains only in-frame clones and omits some. The V and J calls and clone size are taken from that table; D and trimming were inferred from the DNA. The sample lists about 380,000 clones, approximately 97% seen once, with around 0.29% in the top ten. This TCR derives from a man between 25 and 39 years old in good health. Specimen: memory CD8+ T cells sorted from blood. Indicated subset: CD45RO+ cells pooled with CCR7-negative TemRA cells. The chain combines TRBV10-3 with TRBJ2-1, with TRBD2 matching over 8 bases. Here the CDR3 reads CAISVGTRFNNEQFF. In DNA, the CDR3 is TGTGCCATCAGTGTCGGGACTAGATTTAACAATGAGCAGTTCTTC.